This T cell receptor (beta chain) is drawn from a study of T cells after yellow fever vaccination. Across the whole study: Researchers used SMART-Seq v4 Ultra Low Input to prepare fractions that had low cell numbers. Overall study results and limits: Abundant clonotypes from the bulk population could have been carried over as contaminants into FACS-sorted repertoires. Clones that expanded after primary vaccination mostly reappeared after the booster (96% CD4, around 87% CD8).

This clonotype has at least ten counts. No antigen is known for it. The CDR3 runs to 15 residues. Trimming stripped 6 bases from V and 9 bases from J, with 24 bases between. From germline, CDR1 is SGHDN and CDR2 FVKESK. A universal primer site and UMIs were added as TCR cDNA was made by 5'RACE template switching. TCRdb re-analysed the 5' RACE reads in MiXCR, keeping a single row per CDR3 protein. The table has hundreds of thousands of distinct CDR3 sequences, roughly 13% seen once. The receptor was derived from a man aged 30-40 years who received the YFV17D yellow fever vaccine. The chain uses TRBV14 and TRBJ2-7, with D perhaps TRBD2 (5 bases). Sequences were derived from PBMCs, sampled on the day of the yellow fever booster vaccination. The CDR3 reads CASSRAWRPPGGQYF. The CDR3 coding sequence is TGTGCCAGCAGTAGGGCTTGGCGGCCCCCTGGAGGGCAGTACTTC.